This TCR beta chain derives from a study of Graves' ophthalmopathy and Graves' hyperthyroidism. General study points: From stable hyperthyroidism, ophthalmopathy was separated by a 13-signature model with about 88% sensitivity and less than 82% specificity. Blood also contained most of the expanded thyroid clonotypes above 0.001 frequency.

Germline CDR1 reads LGHNA; CDR2 reads YSLEER. The CDR3 has 17 residues. V was pared by 0 bases and J by 0 bases, with 4 bases of the junction left unmatched. RNA served as the template for amplifying TCR beta CDR3 regions. HTBI primers primed a first-round RT-PCR, and a second-round multiplex PCR followed. MiXCR was run by TCRdb on the multiplex PCR reads, yielding one entry per CDR3 protein. Here the sample spans around 600,000 distinct CDR3 sequences, 35% to 45% being singletons. This clonotype turned up a few times. What it recognizes is unknown. Orbital computed tomography and thyroid ultrasound, along with TRAb, serum thyroxine and clinical symptoms, underpinned diagnosis.

The chain uses TRBV4-3 and TRBJ2-5, with 10 bases lining up with TRBD2. Material for sequencing was peripheral blood. This TCR was recovered from an adult man with Graves' ophthalmopathy. CDR3 residues: CASSQDSSGGNQETQYF. The CDR3, as DNA: TGCGCCAGCAGCCAAGATTCTAGCGGGGGAAACCAAGAGACCCAGTACTTC.